This is a list of T cell receptor beta chains from one sample in a study of cytomegalovirus exposure and HLA in healthy donors. The repertoire was sequenced with immunoSEQ multiplex PCR; TCRdb's copy has only in-frame clones and lacks some. In the table there are more than 110,000 clones, roughly 93% of which are singletons. Sequencing was performed on PBMCs. The receptor set was obtained from a man younger than 30 in good health and CMV-seropositive. CDR3s include the opening cysteine and the closing phenylalanine or tryptophan.

CDR3: CASSLSPAGAYNEQFF; J: TRBJ2-1; V: TRBV13
CDR3: CASSPQGNQPQHF; J: TRBJ1-5; V: TRBV18
CDR3: CSATVNSYEQYF; J: TRBJ2-7; V: TRBV29-1
CDR3: CASSQGGGTGQPQHF; J: TRBJ1-5; V: TRBV4-1
CDR3: CASSRDSLYEQYF; J: TRBJ2-7; V: TRBV7-9
CDR3: CASSPKARGIKETQYF; J: TRBJ2-5; V: TRBV5-1
CDR3: CASSGLGTGGTGAHF; J: TRBJ2-3; V: TRBV6-1
CDR3: CASSPSGYEQYF; J: TRBJ2-7; V: TRBV27
CDR3: CASRKDRGETEAFF; J: TRBJ1-1; V: TRBV2
CDR3: CASKGSGIADEQYF; J: TRBJ2-7; V: TRBV10-2
CDR3: CASEGDTEETQYF; J: TRBJ2-5; V: TRBV7-9
CDR3: CASSTRLPGDGGYTF; J: TRBJ1-2; V: TRBV7-2
CDR3: CASGYGGSQTQYF; J: TRBJ2-5; V: TRBV28
CDR3: CASSLFREDMGGYTF; J: TRBJ1-2; V: TRBV7-9
CDR3: CATSTGRSGTDTQYF; J: TRBJ2-3; V: TRBV15
CDR3: CASSTNKGNTIYF; J: TRBJ1-3; V: TRBV6-5
CDR3: CASTLNRGRNTEAFF; J: TRBJ1-1; V: TRBV27